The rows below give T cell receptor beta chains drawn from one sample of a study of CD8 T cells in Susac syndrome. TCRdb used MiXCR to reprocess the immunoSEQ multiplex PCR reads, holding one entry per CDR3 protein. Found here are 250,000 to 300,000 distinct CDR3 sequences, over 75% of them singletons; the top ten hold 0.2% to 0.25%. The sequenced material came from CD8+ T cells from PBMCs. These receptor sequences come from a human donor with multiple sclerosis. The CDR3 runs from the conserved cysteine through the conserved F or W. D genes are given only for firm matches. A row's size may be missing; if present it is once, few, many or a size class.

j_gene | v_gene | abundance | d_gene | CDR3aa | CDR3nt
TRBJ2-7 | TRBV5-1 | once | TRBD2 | CASAPGLAGGWSEQYF | TGCGCCAGCGCGCCGGGACTAGCGGGAGGATGGTCCGAGCAGTACTTC
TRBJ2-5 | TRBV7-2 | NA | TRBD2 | CASSSGSGGETQYF | TGTGCCAGCAGTTCAGGGTCGGGAGGGGAGACCCAGTACTTC
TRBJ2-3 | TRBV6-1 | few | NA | CASSLPRALWAVPDTQYF | TGTGCCAGCAGCCTCCCTCGAGCACTATGGGCGGTCCCAGATACGCAGTATTTT
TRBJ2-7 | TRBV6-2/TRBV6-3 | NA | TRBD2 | CASTPGPLAGGPPSYEQYF | TGTGCCAGCACCCCCGGGCCTCTAGCGGGAGGGCCCCCCTCCTACGAGCAGTACTTC
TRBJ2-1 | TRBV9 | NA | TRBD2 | CASSASGRDGNEQFF | TGTGCCAGCAGCGCTAGCGGGAGGGATGGCAATGAGCAGTTCTTC
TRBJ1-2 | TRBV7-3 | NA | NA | CASSLTPGDGYTF | TGTGCCAGCAGCTTAACCCCAGGGGATGGCTACACCTTC
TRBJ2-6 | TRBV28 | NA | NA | CASSLFLSQSYSGANVLTF | TGTGCCAGCAGTTTATTTTTGTCCCAGTCTTACTCTGGGGCCAACGTCCTGACTTTC
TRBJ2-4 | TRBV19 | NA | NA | CASSILGDSFQNIQYF | TGTGCCAGTAGTATATTGGGAGATAGCTTCCAAAACATTCAGTACTTC
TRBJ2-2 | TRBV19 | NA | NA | CASSPGTTNTGELFF | TGTGCCAGTAGTCCCGGGACAACGAACACCGGGGAGCTGTTTTTT
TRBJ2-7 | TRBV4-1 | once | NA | CASSQGLAHYEQYF | TGCGCCAGCAGCCAAGGTCTAGCCCACTACGAGCAGTACTTC
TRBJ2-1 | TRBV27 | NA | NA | CASGQQGYNEQFF | TGTGCCAGCGGACAACAGGGTTACAATGAGCAGTTCTTC
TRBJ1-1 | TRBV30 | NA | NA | CAWRQGTYTEAFF | TGTGCCTGGAGACAGGGTACTTACACTGAAGCTTTCTTT
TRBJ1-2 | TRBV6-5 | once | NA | CASSYSRPLPPYGYTF | TGTGCCAGCAGTTACTCGAGGCCGCTCCCGCCCTATGGCTACACCTTC
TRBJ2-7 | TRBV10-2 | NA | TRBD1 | CASSWGDRDYEQYF | TGCGCCAGCAGTTGGGGGGACAGGGACTACGAGCAGTACTTC
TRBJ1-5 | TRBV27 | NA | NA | CASGEGDQPQHF | TGTGCCAGCGGCGAAGGTGATCAGCCCCAGCATTTT
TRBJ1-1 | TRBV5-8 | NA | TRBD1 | CASSLGDRMNTEAFF | TGTGCCAGCAGCTTGGGGGACAGAATGAACACTGAAGCTTTCTTT
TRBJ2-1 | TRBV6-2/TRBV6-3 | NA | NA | CASSLLDLGANEQFF | TGTGCCAGCAGTCTTCTAGATCTGGGCGCGAATGAGCAGTTCTTC
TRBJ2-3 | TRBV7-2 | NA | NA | CASSLIGGLGGDTQYF | TGTGCCAGCAGCTTAATCGGCGGGCTGGGGGGAGATACGCAGTATTTT
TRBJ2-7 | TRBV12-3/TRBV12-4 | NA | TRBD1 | CASQGGEYEQYF | TGTGCCAGCCAAGGGGGCGAGTACGAGCAGTACTTC
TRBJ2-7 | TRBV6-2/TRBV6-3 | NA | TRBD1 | CASGDRVSSYEQYF | TGTGCCAGCGGCGACAGGGTTAGCTCCTACGAGCAGTACTTC
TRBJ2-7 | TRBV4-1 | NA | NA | CASSQARSPYEQYF | TGCGCCAGCAGCCAAGCTCGGAGTCCCTACGAGCAGTACTTC
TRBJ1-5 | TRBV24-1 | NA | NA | CATSDLAGQPQHF | TGTGCCACCAGTGATTTGGCGGGCCAGCCCCAGCATTTT
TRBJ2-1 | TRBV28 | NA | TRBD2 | CASSLWASGKYNEQFF | TGTGCCAGCAGTTTATGGGCCAGCGGGAAATACAATGAGCAGTTCTTC
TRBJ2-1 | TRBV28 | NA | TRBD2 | CASSPLQREGSYNEQFF | TGTGCCAGCAGTCCCCTCCAGCGGGAGGGCTCCTACAATGAGCAGTTCTTC
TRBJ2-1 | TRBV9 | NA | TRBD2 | CASSVVGSGAGASPYNEQFF | TGTGCCAGCAGCGTAGTAGGATCCGGGGCGGGAGCATCCCCCTACAATGAGCAGTTCTTC
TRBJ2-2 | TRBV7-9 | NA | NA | CASSLAYRTQGGELFF | TGTGCCAGCAGCTTAGCTTATCGTACTCAAGGCGGGGAGCTGTTTTTT
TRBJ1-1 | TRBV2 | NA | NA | CASKDSGSTEAFF | TGTGCCAGCAAGGACAGTGGGAGCACTGAAGCTTTCTTT
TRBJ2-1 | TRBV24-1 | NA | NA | CATSDLAPYNEQFF | TGTGCCACCAGTGATTTGGCTCCCTACAATGAGCAGTTCTTC
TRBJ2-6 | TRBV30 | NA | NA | CAWSRGAGANVLTF | TGTGCCTGGAGTAGGGGGGCTGGGGCCAACGTCCTGACTTTC
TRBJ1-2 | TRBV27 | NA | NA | CASRPGTSFNYTF | TGTGCCAGCAGGCCGGGGACATCATTTAACTACACCTTC
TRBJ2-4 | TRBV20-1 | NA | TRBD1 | CSASQGDIQYF | TGCAGTGCTTCCCAGGGGGACATTCAGTACTTC
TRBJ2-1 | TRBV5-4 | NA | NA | CASSLGRGFGNEQFF | TGTGCCAGCAGCTTGGGGCGTGGTTTCGGGAATGAGCAGTTCTTC
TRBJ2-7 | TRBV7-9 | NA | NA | CASSLVYSTYEQYF | TGTGCCAGCAGCTTAGTTTACTCGACCTACGAGCAGTACTTC
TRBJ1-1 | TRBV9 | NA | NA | CASSELGRGITEAFF | TGTGCCAGCAGCGAACTAGGTCGAGGGATAACTGAAGCTTTCTTT
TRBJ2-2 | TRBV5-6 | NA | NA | CASSLIGSELGELFF | TGTGCCAGCAGCTTGATTGGGAGTGAACTCGGGGAGCTGTTTTTT
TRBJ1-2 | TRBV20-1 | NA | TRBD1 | CSARGTGGAGGYTF | TGCAGTGCTAGAGGGACAGGGGGCGCTGGGGGCTACACCTTC
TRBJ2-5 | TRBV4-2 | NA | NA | CASSQLEGARETQYF | TGTGCCAGCAGCCAATTGGAGGGGGCGAGGGAGACCCAGTACTTC
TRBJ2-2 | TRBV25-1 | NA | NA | CASSELGGVTGELFF | TGTGCCAGCAGTGAATTAGGGGGAGTCACCGGGGAGCTGTTTTTT
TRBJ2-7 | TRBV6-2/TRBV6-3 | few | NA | CASSYDAGWEQYF | TGTGCCAGCAGTTACGACGCAGGGTGGGAGCAGTACTTC
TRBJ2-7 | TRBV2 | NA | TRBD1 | CASSVGQGGYEQYF | TGTGCCAGCAGCGTTGGACAGGGAGGATACGAGCAGTACTTC
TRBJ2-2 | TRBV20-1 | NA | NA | CSAREPGTNTGELFF | TGCAGTGCTAGAGAACCAGGGACGAACACCGGGGAGCTGTTTTTT
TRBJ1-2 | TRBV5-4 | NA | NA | CASSLVGAGFVKYGYTF | TGTGCCAGCAGCTTGGTAGGGGCAGGATTCGTCAAGTATGGCTACACCTTC